What follows are 9 T cell receptor beta chains derived from one specimen sequenced in a study of shared clonotypes between healthy human individuals. Selected positively for CCR7 and CD45RO-negative, naive CD8 cells excluded terminally differentiated effector memory CD45RA+ cells. TCRdb's table, derived via immunoSEQ multiplex PCR, lists solely in-frame clones and lacks some. In the table there are around 2.1 million clones, 85% to 95% of which are singletons. Sequencing input: naive CD8+ T cells from PBMCs. These receptors were collected from a man aged 18 to 29 in good health. Some clones in this sample may be carry-over from other donors' samples.

Points on this clone: This same CDR3 is encoded by further DNA sequences in the sample. The V and J genes are TRBV29-1 and TRBJ2-7, with D possibly TRBD1 on 6 matching bases. CDR3 length: 13 residues. CDR1 is SQVTM, CDR2 ANQGSEA, per germline. Trimming took off 6 bases at V and 2 bases at J, with 14 bases between the two ends. The CDR3 region has the DNA TGCAGCGTGGAGTATGGACAGCCCTACGAGCAGTACTTC. This codes for CSVEYGQPYEQYF.

The rearrangement uses TRBV28 and TRBJ1-2; 7 bases agree with TRBD1. Germline CDR1 reads MDHEN; CDR2 reads SYDVKM. V shed 5 bases, J shed 4 bases, and the junction held 7 bases outside the gene matches. The CDR3 runs to 14 residues. The CDR3, as DNA: TGTGCCAGCAGTGATTGGGACAGCGTCTATGGCTACACCTTC. This translates into CASSDWDSVYGYTF.

This chain joins TRBV2 and TRBJ2-5; 8 nucleotides match TRBD1. The J call is uncertain, as TRBJ2-7 better fits the DNA end. The CDR3 is made up of 13 amino acids. The germline CDR1 and CDR2 sequences are SNHLY and FYNNEI. The DNA for the CDR3 is TGTGCCAGCAGTTTCGGGACAGGTCGCGAGCAGTACTTC. Residues: CASSFGTGREQYF.

This chain links TRBV27 with TRBJ2-7, with D maybe TRBD2 (6 bases). Germline lookup yields CDR1 MNHEY and CDR2 SMNVEV (reference sequence). Trimming pared 6 bases from V and 4 bases from J, leaving 19 bases between. CDR3 length equals 15 residues. The DNA for the CDR3 is TGTGCCAGCAGCCCTCCGGGACGGGAGCCTTACGAGCAGTACTTC. This gives the protein CASSPPGREPYEQYF.

Turning to this clone: In the same sample, other DNA sequences code for this CDR3. The CDR3: CASSLSSNYGYTF. The CDR3 region has the DNA TGTGCCAGCAGTTTAAGTTCTAACTATGGCTACACCTTC. This chain uses TRBV27 with TRBJ1-2; D is unclear. This CDR3 spans 13 amino acids. Looked up from germline, CDR1 is MNHEY and CDR2 is SMNVEV (reference sequence). Trimming cost V 2 bases and J 0 bases, with 4 bases left between them.

In the case of this clone: This specimen includes other DNA sequences encoding the same CDR3. The chain uses TRBV13 and TRBJ2-3; D could derive from TRBD1 or TRBD2 (5 bases each). Germline V gives CDR1 PRHDT, CDR2 FYEKMQ (reference sequence). Trimming removed 1 base from V and 3 bases from J, with 8 bases in between. CDR3 length: 14 residues. The CDR3 DNA sequence: TGTGCCAGCAGCTTAGCAGGGAGTACAGATACGCAGTATTTT. Amino acids: CASSLAGSTDTQYF.

As concerns this clone: Other DNA sequences of this sample code for an identical CDR3. The chain uses TRBV9 and TRBJ2-2, with D hard to call. Germline CDR1 reads SGDLS; CDR2 reads YYNGEE. The ends were cut back, 0 bases at V and 2 bases at J, with 8 bases in the middle. The CDR3 has 15 residues. The CDR3 spells CASSVGPKNTGELFF. The CDR3 bases are TGTGCCAGCAGCGTAGGGCCGAAAAACACCGGGGAGCTGTTTTTT.

Details on this clone: One end of the junction varies from germline; a read error may be responsible. J is TRBJ2-7 and V is TRBV6-1; no clear D. This CDR3 contains 14 residues. From germline, CDR1 is MNHNS and CDR2 SASEGT. Written as DNA, the CDR3 is TGTGCCAGCATTGAAAACCCGTACGTATACGAGCAGTACTTC. Its translation is CASIENPYVYEQYF.

This chain joins TRBV5-6 and TRBJ2-3; no clear D gene. CDR1 SGHDT and CDR2 YYEEEE come from the germline V gene. V shed 1 base and J shed 2 bases, with 8 bases lying between them. The CDR3 spans 14 residues. CDR3 residues: CASSLHRITDTQYF. As DNA, the CDR3 is TGTGCCAGCAGCTTGCACAGAATCACAGATACGCAGTATTTT.